A selection of T cell receptor beta chains follows, all from one sample in a study of T cell responses to AZD1222 COVID-19 vaccine. Some clones are missing from TCRdb's copy, which holds only in-frame ones; the method was immunoSEQ multiplex PCR. The sample holds under 200,000 clones; roughly nine tenths are singletons and the top ten take approximately 4%. The sequencing used peripheral blood, collected 28 days after the second dose of the MenACWY control vaccine. These receptors all come from an adult who received the MenACWY meningococcal vaccine as a control. The CDR3 runs from the conserved cysteine through the conserved F or W. D genes are given only for firm matches. Some rows have no size entry. The others give once, few or many, or a class for an expanded clone.

TRBV24-1	NA	TRBJ2-5	NA	TGTGCCACCAGTGATCCCCCCCCCAGGGTGGAGACCCAGTACTTC	CATSDPPPRVETQYF
TRBV19	NA	TRBJ1-5	NA	TGTGCCAGTAGTATTATAAAGGATCAGCCCCAGCATTTT	CASSIIKDQPQHF
TRBV27	NA	TRBJ1-4	NA	TGTGCCAGCAGTTTTTCCTGGGGGGCGAGGAGTGGTGAAAAACTGTTTTTT	CASSFSWGARSGEKLFF
TRBV10-2	TRBD1	TRBJ1-5	NA	TGCGCCAGCAGTGACAGTTTGGGACAGGGTTACAATCAGCCCCAGCATTTT	CASSDSLGQGYNQPQHF
TRBV6-2/TRBV6-3	TRBD2	TRBJ2-3	NA	TGTGCCAGCAGCGCGACTAGCGGGGCGACAGATACGCAGTATTTT	CASSATSGATDTQYF
TRBV18	NA	TRBJ1-2	NA	TGTGCCAGCTCACCACCCGTCTTGGATGGCTACACCTTC	CASSPPVLDGYTF
TRBV4-2	TRBD2	TRBJ2-1	NA	TGTGCCAGCAGCCAAGTAGCGGGAGGAGCGGGTGGTGAGCAGTTCTTC	CASSQVAGGAGGEQFF
TRBV4-1	TRBD2	TRBJ2-3	NA	TGCGCCAGCAGCCAAGAAGGGGTCCTAGCGGGAGGGGGAGATACGCAGTATTTT	CASSQEGVLAGGGDTQYF
TRBV15	NA	TRBJ1-3	NA	TGTGCCACCAGCAGATTAGGGAGCTCTGGAAACACCATATATTTT	CATSRLGSSGNTIYF
TRBV28	NA	TRBJ1-5	NA	TGTGCCAGCAGTTTCAATCAGCCCCAGCATTTT	CASSFNQPQHF
TRBV7-8	NA	TRBJ1-5	NA	TGTGCCAGCAGCTTAGGAACCCTAAATCAGCCCCAGCATTTT	CASSLGTLNQPQHF
TRBV7-9	NA	TRBJ2-1	NA	TGTGCCAGCAGCTTAGGGTCCGGGACGGCCTACAATGAGCAGTTCTTC	CASSLGSGTAYNEQFF
TRBV7-3	TRBD2	TRBJ2-1	NA	TGTGCCAGCAGCGTAGGGGACGGACTAGCGGGAGCGTTCTCCTACAATGAGCAGTTCTTC	CASSVGDGLAGAFSYNEQFF
TRBV7-9	NA	TRBJ2-7	NA	TGTGCCAGCAGCTTAGCGTGGGGATACGAGCAGTACTTC	CASSLAWGYEQYF
TRBV21-1	NA	TRBJ1-5	NA	TGTGCCAGCAGCAAAGATTGCCCCGAGAGCAATCAGCCCCAGCATTTT	CASSKDCPESNQPQHF
TRBV6-6	NA	TRBJ1-5	NA	TGTGCCAGCAGCGGGACGGACGGAAATAGCAATCAGCCCCAGCATTTT	CASSGTDGNSNQPQHF
TRBV28	NA	TRBJ1-6	NA	TGTGCCAGCACCTTGGGTGCCTTCTCCTATAATTCACCCCTCCACTTT	CASTLGAFSYNSPLHF
TRBV30	NA	TRBJ2-1	NA	TGTGCCTGGAGTATATCGACTAGTACTGAGCAGTTCTTC	CAWSISTSTEQFF
TRBV7-8	TRBD2	TRBJ2-2	few	TGTGCCAGCAGCTTGCTGGCCGTGGCTAGCGGGTATGCGGGCACCGGGGAGCTGTTTTTT	CASSLLAVASGYAGTGELFF
TRBV7-9	TRBD2	TRBJ2-1	NA	TGTGCCAGCAGCCAACTAGCGGGATGGTACAATGAGCAGTTCTTC	CASSQLAGWYNEQFF
TRBV2	NA	TRBJ2-6	few	TGTGCCAGCAGTGAAAACCGGGGGATGGCTGGGGCCAACGTCCTGACTTTC	CASSENRGMAGANVLTF
TRBV4-2	NA	TRBJ2-3	NA	TGTGCCAGCAGCCAATGGGGTAGCACAGATACGCAGTATTTT	CASSQWGSTDTQYF
TRBV6-5	NA	TRBJ2-7	few	TGTGCCAGCAAGGGCTCCTACGAGCAGTACTTC	CASKGSYEQYF
TRBV3-1/TRBV3-2	NA	TRBJ1-6	NA	TGTGCCAGCAGCCAGGAGTTTACAGGACGGTCACCCCTCCACTTT	CASSQEFTGRSPLHF
TRBV6-6	NA	TRBJ2-2	NA	TGTGCCAGCAGTTACCCACTCGGGGAGCTGTTTTTT	CASSYPLGELFF
TRBV4-3	TRBD1	TRBJ1-2	NA	TGCGCCAGCAGCCAAGATCGACAGGGGGCAGAGGATGGCTACACCTTC	CASSQDRQGAEDGYTF
TRBV18	NA	TRBJ2-1	NA	TGTGCCAGCTCCCCGGACAGAATCAATGAGCAGTTCTTC	CASSPDRINEQFF
TRBV24-1	NA	TRBJ2-7	NA	TGTGCCACCAGTTCAGACAGACCGCCATCCGAGCAGTACTTC	CATSSDRPPSEQYF
TRBV9	NA	TRBJ2-7	NA	TGTGCCAGCAGCCCCCGGGACCTACTCTACGAGCAGTACTTC	CASSPRDLLYEQYF
TRBV25-1	NA	TRBJ2-5	NA	TGTGCCAGCAGTGAGCTCGGCAGGGCTGCGCTAGAGACCCAGTACTTC	CASSELGRAALETQYF
TRBV14	NA	TRBJ1-4	NA	TGTGCCAGCAGCCTCACGGCGGTTGGTGAAAAACTGTTTTTT	CASSLTAVGEKLFF
TRBV2	NA	TRBJ2-3	NA	TGTGCCAGCCAACTACTCCAGGGTCCAGATACGCAGTATTTT	CASQLLQGPDTQYF
TRBV9	TRBD1	TRBJ1-1	NA	TGTGCCAGCAGCGTAGCTGCACAGGGGGCAGGGAACACTGAAGCTTTCTTT	CASSVAAQGAGNTEAFF
TRBV11-2	NA	TRBJ1-4	NA	TGTGCCAGCAGCTTAAGGGGGGTGCGGGAGATTGAAAAACTGTTTTTT	CASSLRGVREIEKLFF
TRBV6-2/TRBV6-3	TRBD2	TRBJ2-7	NA	TGTGCCAGCAGTTACACTAGCGGGAGTCCTTCCTACGAGCAGTACTTC	CASSYTSGSPSYEQYF
TRBV5-4	TRBD1	TRBJ1-2	once	TGTGCCAGCAGCTTCACAGGGGGTCAGAACTATGGCTACACCTTC	CASSFTGGQNYGYTF
TRBV4-3	NA	TRBJ2-2	once	TGCGCCAGCAGCCAAGGATTGAGTCCGATACTAAACACCGGGGAGCTGTTTTTT	CASSQGLSPILNTGELFF
TRBV21-1	NA	TRBJ2-1	NA	TGTGCCAGCAGCAAAGGGGGACTCTCCTACAATGAGCAGTTCTTC	CASSKGGLSYNEQFF
TRBV15	NA	TRBJ1-3	NA	TGTGCCACCTCTCCGGCGGGGAGTTCCTCTGGAAACACCATATATTTT	CATSPAGSSSGNTIYF
TRBV30	NA	TRBJ2-1	NA	TGTGCCTGGAGTGTCTTAGCCGCCCGGGGGAATGAGCAGTTCTTC	CAWSVLAARGNEQFF
TRBV7-7	TRBD2	TRBJ2-7	NA	TGTGCTAGCAGCTTAGGGCTAGCGGGAGTCCACGAGCAGTACTTC	CASSLGLAGVHEQYF
TRBV19	TRBD1	TRBJ2-2	NA	TGTGCCAGTAGTATAAACAGGGGGCTGGAGCTGTTTTTT	CASSINRGLELFF
TRBV2	TRBD2	TRBJ2-3	NA	TGTGCCAGTGGAGCGGGAGGGGGAGATACGCAGTATTTT	CASGAGGGDTQYF
TRBV5-1	NA	TRBJ2-5	NA	TGCGCCAGCAGCTTGGACCTAGGGACCCAGTACTTC	CASSLDLGTQYF
TRBV7-3	TRBD2	TRBJ2-3	NA	TGTGCCAGCAGCCCCCTTGAGCGGGGTGACACAGATACGCAGTATTTT	CASSPLERGDTDTQYF
TRBV7-2	TRBD1	TRBJ1-5	NA	TGTGCCAGCAGCTTCCGACAGGGGAATCAGCCCCAGCATTTT	CASSFRQGNQPQHF
TRBV3-1/TRBV3-2	NA	TRBJ2-7	NA	TGTGCCAGCAGCCAAGAAGTAGGGAAGGTGTGGGAGCAGTACTTC	CASSQEVGKVWEQYF
TRBV5-1	TRBD1	TRBJ1-6	NA	TGCGCCAGCAGCTCGGACAGGCACTCCTATAATTCACCCCTCCACTTT	CASSSDRHSYNSPLHF
TRBV6-2/TRBV6-3	TRBD1	TRBJ1-1	NA	TGTGCCAGCAGTCAACAGGGGGTGAGCACTGAAGCTTTCTTT	CASSQQGVSTEAFF
TRBV28	NA	TRBJ2-7	once	TGTGCCAGCACCCTGGGACCGATCAACTACGAGCAGTACTTC	CASTLGPINYEQYF
TRBV11-2	NA	TRBJ2-3	NA	TGTGCCAGCAGCTCCTCTCCAATTTTATCGGATACGCAGTATTTT	CASSSSPILSDTQYF
TRBV4-1	NA	TRBJ2-1	few	TGCGCCAGCAGCCAAATAGACATGATCTCCTACAATGAGCAGTTCTTC	CASSQIDMISYNEQFF